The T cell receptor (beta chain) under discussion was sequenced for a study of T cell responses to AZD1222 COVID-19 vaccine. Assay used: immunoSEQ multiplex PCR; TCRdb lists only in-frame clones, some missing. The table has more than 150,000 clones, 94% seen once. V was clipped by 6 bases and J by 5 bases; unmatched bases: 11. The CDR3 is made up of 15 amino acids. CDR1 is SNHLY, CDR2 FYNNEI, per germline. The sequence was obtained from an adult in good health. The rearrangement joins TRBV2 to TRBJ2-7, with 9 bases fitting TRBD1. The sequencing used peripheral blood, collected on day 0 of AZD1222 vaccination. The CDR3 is CASRGGDRALNEQYF. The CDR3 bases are TGTGCCAGCAGGGGGGGGGACAGGGCTCTTAACGAGCAGTACTTC.